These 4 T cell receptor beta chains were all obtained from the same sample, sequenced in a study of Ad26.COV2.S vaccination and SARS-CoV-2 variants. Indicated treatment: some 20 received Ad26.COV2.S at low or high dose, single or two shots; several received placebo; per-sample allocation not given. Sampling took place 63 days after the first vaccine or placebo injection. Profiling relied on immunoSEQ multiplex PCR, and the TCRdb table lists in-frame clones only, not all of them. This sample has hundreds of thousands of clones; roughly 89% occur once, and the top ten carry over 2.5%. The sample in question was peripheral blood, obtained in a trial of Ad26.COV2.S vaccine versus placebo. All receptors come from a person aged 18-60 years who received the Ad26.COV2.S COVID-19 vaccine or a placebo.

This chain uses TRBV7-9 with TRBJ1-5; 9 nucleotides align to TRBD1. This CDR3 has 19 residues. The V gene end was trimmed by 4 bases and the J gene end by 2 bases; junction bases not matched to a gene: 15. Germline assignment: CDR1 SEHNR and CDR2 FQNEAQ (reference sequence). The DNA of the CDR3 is TGTGCCAGCAGCTCTTTCGGACAGGGGCAGGGTCGGGGCAATCAGCCCCAGCATTTT. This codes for CASSSFGQGQGRGNQPQHF.

The CDR3: CASSLVAGRDQPQHF. The DNA for the CDR3 is TGTGCCAGCAGCTTAGTGGCAGGGCGGGATCAGCCCCAGCATTTT. V and J are TRBV7-2 and TRBJ1-5; D perhaps matches TRBD1 (5 bases). With 1 base removed from V and 5 bases from J, the gap between germline ends came to 12 bases. Germline V lookup: CDR1 SGHTA, CDR2 FQGNSA. The CDR3 consists of 15 residues.

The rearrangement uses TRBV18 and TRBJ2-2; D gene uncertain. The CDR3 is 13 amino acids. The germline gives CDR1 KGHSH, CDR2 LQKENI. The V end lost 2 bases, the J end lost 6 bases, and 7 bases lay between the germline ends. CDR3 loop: CASSPVEAGELFF. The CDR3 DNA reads TGTGCCAGCTCACCAGTTGAGGCCGGGGAGCTGTTTTTT.

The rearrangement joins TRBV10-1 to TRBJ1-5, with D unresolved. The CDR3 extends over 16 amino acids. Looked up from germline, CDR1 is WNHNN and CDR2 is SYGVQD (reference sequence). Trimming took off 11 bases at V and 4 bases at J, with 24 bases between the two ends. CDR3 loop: CAGLNNNGIPNQPQHF. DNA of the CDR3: TGCGCCGGACTCAATAACAATGGAATTCCTAATCAGCCCCAGCATTTT.